This T cell receptor beta chain was identified during a study of blood T cell repertoires in COVID-19. Across the whole study: Specimens from acute and convalescent COVID-19 originated in the United States, Italy and Spain. PBMCs, B-cell-depleted T cells, or T cells provided the cDNA or gDNA that made up the material.

A few counts support this clone. The CDR3 spans 17 residues. The J segment lost 0 bases and the V segment lost 3 bases, leaving 10 bases of the junction unmatched. Germline V gives CDR1 LNHDA, CDR2 SQIVND (reference sequence). Original analysis: Amplification with reference gene primers provided the estimates of nucleated cell counts. Method: immunoSEQ multiplex PCR; TCRdb's copy keeps in-frame clones and lacks some. Clone size and the V and J calls come from that table; the DNA yielded D and trimming. The table records fewer than 200,000 clones, roughly 76% of them present only once. The rearrangement joins TRBV19 to TRBJ1-2; 7 positions agree with TRBD1. This receptor was obtained from a woman aged 50 to 65 with active or convalescent COVID-19. Sequences were obtained from peripheral blood. The CDR3 loop is CASSIDWGQRTNYGYTF. CDR3 bases: TGTGCCAGTAGTATCGACTGGGGACAGAGGACTAACTATGGCTACACCTTC.